The present T cell receptor (beta chain) was sequenced within a study of T cells in localized non-small cell lung cancer. Broader study findings: Out of the top 100 tumor clones, a median about 57 were seen in adjacent lung. Analysis by sequencing included only one tumor region, so heterogeneity remains possible. Measurement of T cell clonality placed uninvolved adjacent lung highest, above the level in tumor.

Comment on this clone: Its antigen is currently unknown.

Sequenced by immunoSEQ multiplex PCR; TCRdb stores in-frame clones only, minus some. Counted here are some 25,000 clones, about 86% occurring once; the ten biggest clones make up roughly 5.9%. V trimming: 4 bases; J trimming: 5 bases; junction bases outside the gene matches: 15. This CDR3 region has 16 residues. Germline CDR1 is SGHNT and CDR2 is YYREEE (reference sequence). The J gene is TRBJ2-7, the V gene TRBV5-4; 7 bases are a match to TRBD1. The specimen comprised peripheral blood, sampled before any cancer treatment. The clonotype originates from a male donor older than 55 with stage II squamous cell lung carcinoma. CDR3 in amino acids: CASSRSIGTDIHEQYF. The CDR3 DNA sequence: TGTGCCAGCAGCCGAAGCATTGGGACAGACATCCACGAGCAGTACTTC.